A selection of T cell receptor beta chains follows, all from one sample in a study of post-analysis software for immune sequencing data. TCRdb reprocessed the PCR reads via MiXCR and lists one record per CDR3 protein. The sample includes hundreds of thousands of distinct CDR3 sequences, roughly 45% of them seen just once. The sample comprised blood. The receptor set was obtained from a girl aged 5-17 years with multiple sclerosis. Both conserved end residues are part of each CDR3. A D gene is named only where the DNA matches it firmly. Size is omitted from some rows. Given values are once, few, many or a class for expanded clones.

CDR3	DNA	V	D	J	size
CASNQHGGPGEQYF	TGTGCCAGCAACCAACACGGGGGGCCGGGCGAGCAGTACTTC	TRBV2	.	TRBJ2-7	once
CASSQWSGEQYF	TGCGCCAGCAGCCAATGGTCGGGGGAGCAGTACTTC	TRBV4-1	.	TRBJ2-4	.
CASSRILAGGPYNEQFF	TGCGCCAGCAGCCGAATTTTAGCGGGGGGCCCCTACAATGAGCAGTTCTTC	TRBV4-1	TRBD2	TRBJ2-1	.
CASSLVSSGRGNEQFF	TGCGCCAGCAGCTTGGTATCTAGCGGGAGAGGAAATGAGCAGTTCTTC	TRBV5-1	TRBD2	TRBJ2-1	.
CSALWGETQYF	TGCAGTGCTCTTTGGGGAGAGACCCAGTACTTC	TRBV20-1	.	TRBJ2-5	few
CASTMTSAYNEQFF	TGCGCCAGCACCATGACTAGCGCTTACAATGAGCAGTTCTTC	TRBV5-1	TRBD2	TRBJ2-1	.
CASTTGTVTYNEQFF	TGTGCCAGCACCACAGGGACGGTGACCTACAATGAGCAGTTCTTC	TRBV28	.	TRBJ2-1	few
CASRAGQEQETQYF	TGTGCCAGCAGAGCAGGACAGGAACAAGAGACCCAGTACTTC	TRBV6-5	TRBD1	TRBJ2-5	few
CASSYSMSRGEKLFF	TGTGCCAGCAGTTACTCGATGTCTCGGGGTGAAAAACTGTTTTTT	TRBV6-5	.	TRBJ1-4	.
CASRGASGTSDEQFF	TGCGCCAGCAGAGGGGCTAGCGGGACGAGTGATGAGCAGTTCTTC	TRBV5-1	TRBD2	TRBJ2-1	.
CASSPALAGVDEQFF	TGTGCCAGCAGTCCTGCCCTAGCGGGGGTCGATGAGCAGTTCTTC	TRBV12-3/TRBV12-4	TRBD2	TRBJ2-1	once
CASRLTSGRVDTQYF	TGTGCCAGCAGGCTGACTAGCGGGAGAGTTGATACGCAGTATTTT	TRBV12-3/TRBV12-4	TRBD2	TRBJ2-3	.
CASSPRDDEQYF	TGTGCCAGCAGCCCTCGGGATGACGAGCAGTACTTC	TRBV3-1	.	TRBJ2-7	many
CASSFSTSGGTEQYF	TGTGCCAGCAGTTTCTCGACTAGCGGCGGGACCGAGCAGTACTTC	TRBV12-3/TRBV12-4	TRBD2	TRBJ2-7	.
CASSRGGDDYGYTF	TGTGCCAGCAGTCGAGGGGGGGACGACTATGGCTACACCTTC	TRBV12-3/TRBV12-4	.	TRBJ1-2	few
CATSDARAGENNEQYF	TGTGCCACCAGTGATGCCCGGGCAGGGGAAAACAATGAGCAGTACTTC	TRBV24-1	.	TRBJ2-7	.
CASSLSPGGGSKETQYF	TGTGCCAGCAGTTTATCCCCGGGTGGAGGGTCAAAAGAGACCCAGTACTTC	TRBV12-3/TRBV12-4	.	TRBJ2-5	.